The rows below give T cell receptor beta chains drawn from one sample of a study of T cell repertoires in cytomegalovirus infection. TCRdb passed the reads through MiXCR, listing each CDR3 protein once. The sample carries fewer than 650,000 distinct CDR3 sequences, about 40% recorded once. These receptors lack a known antigen. The sequences come from cultured PBMCs, collected from culture after CMV antigen stimulation. The source of these receptors is a human donor in good health (CMV status not recorded). Some clones in this sample may be carry-over from other donors' samples. The CDR3 runs from the conserved cysteine through the conserved F or W. The order of the fields is V gene, clone size, J gene, D gene, CDR3 protein, CDR3 DNA. D genes are given only for firm matches. The size entry is marked missing in some rows and otherwise reads once, few, many or a size class.

v_call: TRBV24-1
clone_size: few
j_call: TRBJ2-1
d_call: TRBD1
cdr3_aa: CATSDPRTGLNEQFF
cdr3_nt: TGTGCCACCAGTGATCCCCGGACAGGGTTGAATGAGCAGTTCTTC

v_call: TRBV10-3
clone_size: NA
j_call: TRBJ2-7
d_call: NA
cdr3_aa: CAIRTGGTPTEQYF
cdr3_nt: TGTGCCATCAGAACTGGGGGGACCCCGACCGAGCAGTACTTC

v_call: TRBV7-8
clone_size: few
j_call: TRBJ1-5
d_call: NA
cdr3_aa: CASSPLPRVDQPQHF
cdr3_nt: TGTGCCAGCAGCCCCCTCCCGAGGGTAGACCAGCCCCAGCATTTT

v_call: TRBV5-1
clone_size: few
j_call: TRBJ2-1
d_call: NA
cdr3_aa: CASSLDTAKGEQFF
cdr3_nt: TGCGCCAGCAGCTTGGATACAGCGAAAGGAGAGCAGTTCTTC

v_call: TRBV7-2
clone_size: NA
j_call: TRBJ2-3
d_call: TRBD2
cdr3_aa: CASSLPLAGGGDTQYF
cdr3_nt: TGTGCCAGCAGCTTACCCCTAGCGGGGGGGGGGGATACGCAGTATTTT

v_call: TRBV7-8
clone_size: few
j_call: TRBJ2-7
d_call: TRBD1
cdr3_aa: CASSLALTGVLYEQYF
cdr3_nt: TGTGCCAGCAGCTTAGCGCTGACAGGGGTCCTCTACGAGCAGTACTTC

v_call: TRBV7-2
clone_size: many
j_call: TRBJ2-4
d_call: TRBD1
cdr3_aa: CASSRPGTGLNIQYF
cdr3_nt: TGTGCCAGCAGCCGACCCGGGACAGGCCTCAACATTCAGTACTTC

v_call: TRBV5-4
clone_size: NA
j_call: TRBJ2-7
d_call: TRBD2
cdr3_aa: CASSGTGTSAIYEQYF
cdr3_nt: TGTGCCAGCAGCGGAACCGGGACTAGCGCAATCTACGAGCAGTACTTC

v_call: TRBV15
clone_size: few
j_call: TRBJ2-1
d_call: NA
cdr3_aa: CATKEGRASYNEQFF
cdr3_nt: TGTGCCACCAAAGAGGGTAGGGCTTCCTACAATGAGCAGTTCTTC

v_call: TRBV7-2
clone_size: few
j_call: TRBJ2-4
d_call: TRBD2
cdr3_aa: CASALAGGLAKNIQYF
cdr3_nt: TGTGCCAGCGCGTTAGCGGGAGGGCTAGCCAAAAACATTCAGTACTTC

v_call: TRBV11-2
clone_size: NA
j_call: TRBJ2-7
d_call: NA
cdr3_aa: CASSFLTLDSYEQYF
cdr3_nt: TGTGCCAGCAGCTTCTTGACTTTAGACTCCTACGAGCAGTACTTC

v_call: TRBV7-9
clone_size: few
j_call: TRBJ2-5
d_call: NA
cdr3_aa: CASSLEASSEETQYF
cdr3_nt: TGTGCCAGCAGCTTAGAGGCTAGCTCAGAAGAGACCCAGTACTTC

v_call: TRBV5-1
clone_size: NA
j_call: TRBJ2-1
d_call: TRBD2
cdr3_aa: CASSSLTGLGYYNEQFF
cdr3_nt: TGCGCCAGCAGCTCTCTCACTGGACTAGGATATTACAATGAGCAGTTCTTC

v_call: TRBV4-1
clone_size: NA
j_call: TRBJ1-4
d_call: NA
cdr3_aa: CASSQLFATNEKLFF
cdr3_nt: TGCGCCAGCAGCCAACTATTTGCAACTAATGAAAAACTGTTTTTT

v_call: TRBV25-1
clone_size: NA
j_call: TRBJ2-7
d_call: NA
cdr3_aa: CASSEIDLTGSSYEQYF
cdr3_nt: TGTGCCAGCAGTGAAATCGACCTGACGGGTAGCTCCTACGAGCAGTACTTC

v_call: TRBV7-7
clone_size: NA
j_call: TRBJ1-5
d_call: NA
cdr3_aa: CASSYYNRSGNQPQHF
cdr3_nt: TGTGCCAGCAGCTATTATAACAGGTCTGGCAATCAGCCCCAGCATTTT

v_call: TRBV28
clone_size: NA
j_call: TRBJ1-2
d_call: NA
cdr3_aa: CASSSGGRTDYGYTF
cdr3_nt: TGTGCCAGCAGTTCCGGGGGGAGGACAGACTATGGCTACACCTTC

v_call: TRBV19
clone_size: few
j_call: TRBJ1-6
d_call: TRBD1
cdr3_aa: CASSSTGGNSPLHF
cdr3_nt: TGTGCCAGTAGTTCTACAGGGGGGAATTCACCCCTCCACTTT

v_call: TRBV7-8
clone_size: few
j_call: TRBJ2-2
d_call: NA
cdr3_aa: CASSLTRGELFF
cdr3_nt: TGTGCCAGCAGCCTCACTCGAGGGGAGCTGTTTTTT

v_call: TRBV2
clone_size: NA
j_call: TRBJ2-5
d_call: NA
cdr3_aa: CASSGTVQETQYF
cdr3_nt: TGTGCCAGCAGCGGGACCGTCCAAGAGACCCAGTACTTC

v_call: TRBV11-1
clone_size: NA
j_call: TRBJ2-7
d_call: NA
cdr3_aa: CASSRTSAPHEQYF
cdr3_nt: TGTGCCAGCAGCCGGACAAGCGCCCCCCACGAGCAGTACTTC

v_call: TRBV7-2
clone_size: few
j_call: TRBJ1-2
d_call: NA
cdr3_aa: CASSLSLGAAYGYTF
cdr3_nt: TGTGCCAGCAGCTTATCTCTGGGGGCGGCCTATGGCTACACCTTC

v_call: TRBV12-3/TRBV12-4
clone_size: NA
j_call: TRBJ1-4
d_call: NA
cdr3_aa: CASSDIGEKLFF
cdr3_nt: TGTGCCAGCAGCGATATAGGTGAAAAACTGTTTTTT

v_call: TRBV7-2
clone_size: few
j_call: TRBJ2-7
d_call: NA
cdr3_aa: CASSLGGPSNEQYF
cdr3_nt: TGTGCCAGCAGCTTAGGGGGCCCCTCCAACGAGCAGTACTTC

v_call: TRBV7-8
clone_size: few
j_call: TRBJ1-3
d_call: NA
cdr3_aa: CASSFNRNTIYF
cdr3_nt: TGTGCCAGCAGCTTTAATAGAAACACCATATATTTT

v_call: TRBV27
clone_size: NA
j_call: TRBJ1-6
d_call: NA
cdr3_aa: CASSLHRVGYSPLHF
cdr3_nt: TGTGCCAGCAGTTTGCACAGAGTAGGGTATTCACCCCTCCACTTT

v_call: TRBV25-1
clone_size: NA
j_call: TRBJ2-3
d_call: TRBD2
cdr3_aa: CASSGTSDTDTQYF
cdr3_nt: TGTGCCAGCAGCGGGACTAGCGACACAGATACGCAGTATTTT

v_call: TRBV6-1
clone_size: few
j_call: TRBJ2-3
d_call: NA
cdr3_aa: CASRVSTDTQYF
cdr3_nt: TGTGCCAGCAGGGTTAGCACAGATACGCAGTATTTT

v_call: TRBV7-8
clone_size: NA
j_call: TRBJ2-5
d_call: TRBD2
cdr3_aa: CASSARLAGGPRETQYF
cdr3_nt: TGTGCCAGCAGCGCAAGACTAGCGGGGGGGCCGCGAGAGACCCAGTACTTC

v_call: TRBV6-2/TRBV6-3
clone_size: NA
j_call: TRBJ2-7
d_call: TRBD2
cdr3_aa: CASRPAWRGSLYEQYF
cdr3_nt: TGTGCCAGCAGACCAGCTTGGCGCGGGAGTTTGTACGAGCAGTACTTC

v_call: TRBV7-2
clone_size: many
j_call: TRBJ1-6
d_call: NA
cdr3_aa: CASSPWGGAQKSSYNSPLHF
cdr3_nt: TGTGCCAGCAGCCCCTGGGGGGGGGCACAGAAAAGCTCCTATAATTCACCCCTCCACTTT

v_call: TRBV28
clone_size: NA
j_call: TRBJ1-1
d_call: NA
cdr3_aa: CASSSLVGVVSEAFF
cdr3_nt: TGTGCCAGCAGTTCGTTAGTGGGGGTGGTTTCTGAAGCTTTCTTT

v_call: TRBV7-2
clone_size: few
j_call: TRBJ2-7
d_call: TRBD2
cdr3_aa: CASSLNREGLYEQYF
cdr3_nt: TGTGCCAGCAGCTTAAACCGGGAGGGCCTCTACGAGCAGTACTTC

v_call: TRBV5-5
clone_size: NA
j_call: TRBJ2-5
d_call: NA
cdr3_aa: CASSLSVFAETQYF
cdr3_nt: TGTGCCAGCAGCTTGAGTGTCTTTGCGGAGACCCAGTACTTC

v_call: TRBV15
clone_size: few
j_call: TRBJ2-7
d_call: NA
cdr3_aa: CATRVRPGTVEQYF
cdr3_nt: TGTGCCACCAGGGTACGTCCCGGAACGGTCGAGCAGTACTTC

v_call: TRBV29-1
clone_size: NA
j_call: TRBJ1-2
d_call: NA
cdr3_aa: CSVADGDYGYTF
cdr3_nt: TGCAGCGTTGCGGACGGGGACTATGGCTACACCTTC

v_call: TRBV28
clone_size: few
j_call: TRBJ1-1
d_call: TRBD1
cdr3_aa: CASSPRGGMNTEAFF
cdr3_nt: TGTGCCAGCAGTCCCAGGGGGGGAATGAACACTGAAGCTTTCTTT

v_call: TRBV6-5
clone_size: NA
j_call: TRBJ2-1
d_call: NA
cdr3_aa: CASSYIGRREQFF
cdr3_nt: TGTGCCAGCAGTTACATAGGGAGGCGCGAGCAGTTCTTC

v_call: TRBV7-9
clone_size: NA
j_call: TRBJ2-1
d_call: NA
cdr3_aa: CASSPVAVEQFF
cdr3_nt: TGTGCCAGCAGCCCGGTAGCGGTTGAGCAGTTCTTC

v_call: TRBV7-2
clone_size: few
j_call: TRBJ2-5
d_call: NA
cdr3_aa: CASSRGGRVYVRGQETQYF
cdr3_nt: TGTGCCAGCAGCCGCGGTGGCAGGGTTTACGTGAGGGGGCAAGAGACCCAGTACTTC